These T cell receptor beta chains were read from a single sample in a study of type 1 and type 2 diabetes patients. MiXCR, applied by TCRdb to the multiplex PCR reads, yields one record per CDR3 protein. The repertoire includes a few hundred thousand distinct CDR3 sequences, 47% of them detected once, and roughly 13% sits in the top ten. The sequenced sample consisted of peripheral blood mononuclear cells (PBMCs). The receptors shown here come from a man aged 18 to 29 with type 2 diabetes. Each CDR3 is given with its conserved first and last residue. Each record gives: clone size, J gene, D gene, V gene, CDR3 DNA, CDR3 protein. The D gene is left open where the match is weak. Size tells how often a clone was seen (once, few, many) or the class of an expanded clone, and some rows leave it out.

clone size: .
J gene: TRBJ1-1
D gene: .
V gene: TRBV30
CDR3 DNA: TGTGCCTGGAGGGGGGTTGGGAGCCTGAACACTGAAGCTTTCTTT
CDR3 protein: CAWRGVGSLNTEAFF

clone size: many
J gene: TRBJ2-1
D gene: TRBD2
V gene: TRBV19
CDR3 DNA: TGTGCCAGTAGTATTCAGCGGGAGGGGAATGAGCAGTTCTTC
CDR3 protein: CASSIQREGNEQFF

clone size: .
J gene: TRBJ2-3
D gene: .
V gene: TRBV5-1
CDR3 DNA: TGCGCCAGCAGAAGAACAGATACGCAGTATTTT
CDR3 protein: CASRRTDTQYF

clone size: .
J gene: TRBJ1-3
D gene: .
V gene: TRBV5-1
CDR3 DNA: TGCGCCAGCAGCCCTTACACCTCTGGAAACACCATATATTTT
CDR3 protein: CASSPYTSGNTIYF

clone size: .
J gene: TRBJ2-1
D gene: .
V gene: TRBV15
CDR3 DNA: TGTGCCACCAGCAGAGGGAACTACAATGAGCAGTTCTTC
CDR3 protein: CATSRGNYNEQFF

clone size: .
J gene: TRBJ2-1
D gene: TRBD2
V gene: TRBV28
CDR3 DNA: TGTGCCAGCAGTTTACATGGGGTAGGCAGCGGGAGGGGCTCCTACAATGAGCAGTTCTTC
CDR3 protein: CASSLHGVGSGRGSYNEQFF

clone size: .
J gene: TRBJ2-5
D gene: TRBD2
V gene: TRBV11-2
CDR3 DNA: TGTGCCAGCAGCCAAGGTGGGGGGGTACAGTACTTC
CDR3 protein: CASSQGGGVQYF

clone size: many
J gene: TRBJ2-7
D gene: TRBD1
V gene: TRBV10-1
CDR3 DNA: TGCGCCAGCAGTAATGACAGGGTAGCCCACGAGCAGTACTTC
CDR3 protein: CASSNDRVAHEQYF

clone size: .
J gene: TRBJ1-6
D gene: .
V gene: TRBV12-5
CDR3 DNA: TGTGCTAGTGGTTCGCCCGGACAGTATCATTCACCCCTCCACTTT
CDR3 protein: CASGSPGQYHSPLHF

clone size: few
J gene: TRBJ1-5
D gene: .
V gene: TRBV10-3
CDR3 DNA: TGTGCCATCAGTGAGTCGCCAGGACAGCCCCAGCATTTT
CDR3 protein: CAISESPGQPQHF

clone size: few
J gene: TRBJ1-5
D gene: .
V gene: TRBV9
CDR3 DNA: TGTGCCAGCAGCGTAGTTGGGGACATCAATCAGCCCCAGCATTTT
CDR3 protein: CASSVVGDINQPQHF

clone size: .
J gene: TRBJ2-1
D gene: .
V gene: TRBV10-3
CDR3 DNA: TGTGCCATCAGTGCCCTCTGGACTGGCAACAATGAGCAGTTCTTC
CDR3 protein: CAISALWTGNNEQFF

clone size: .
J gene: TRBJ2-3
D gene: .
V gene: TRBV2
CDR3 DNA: TGTGCCAGCAGGGGGCCATCCGGGGGCACAGATACGCAGTATTTT
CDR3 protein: CASRGPSGGTDTQYF

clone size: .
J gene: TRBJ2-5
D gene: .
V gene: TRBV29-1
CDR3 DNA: TGCAGCGTTGTGCATACAGAGACCCAGTACTTC
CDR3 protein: CSVVHTETQYF

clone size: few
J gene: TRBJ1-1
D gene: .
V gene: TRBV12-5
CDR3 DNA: TGTGCTAGTGGTCCGGGGATAACGGCTGAAGCTTTCTTT
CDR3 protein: CASGPGITAEAFF

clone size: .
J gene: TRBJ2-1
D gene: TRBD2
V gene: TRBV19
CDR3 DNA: TGTGCCAGTAGTATTTTAGGTAAGGGATCGGGACCGGGAGGATCCTACAATGAGCAGTTCTTC
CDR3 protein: CASSILGKGSGPGGSYNEQFF

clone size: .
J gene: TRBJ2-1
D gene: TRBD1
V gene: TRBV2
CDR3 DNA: TGTGCCAGCGGACAGGGAGCCCCTGAGCAGTTCTTC
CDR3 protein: CASGQGAPEQFF

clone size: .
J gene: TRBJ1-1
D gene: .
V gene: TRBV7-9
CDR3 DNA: TGTGCCAGCAGCCCCCAGAGGTTTAGCGGCTCGAACACTGAAGCTTTCTTT
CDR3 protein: CASSPQRFSGSNTEAFF

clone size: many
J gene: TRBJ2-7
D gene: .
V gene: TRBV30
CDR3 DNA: TGTGCCTGGAGTGTCTCACAGCATTACGAGCAGTACTTC
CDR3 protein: CAWSVSQHYEQYF

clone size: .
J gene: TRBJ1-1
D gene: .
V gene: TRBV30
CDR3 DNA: TGTGCCTGGAGTGTACGCGGCAGGGGCAAGTATGGGGACGGTGAAGCTTTCTTT
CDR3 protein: CAWSVRGRGKYGDGEAFF

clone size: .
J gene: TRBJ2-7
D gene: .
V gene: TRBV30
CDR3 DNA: TGTGCCTGGAGAGAAGCCGTGGCTCCGTCCTACGAGCAGTACTTC
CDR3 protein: CAWREAVAPSYEQYF

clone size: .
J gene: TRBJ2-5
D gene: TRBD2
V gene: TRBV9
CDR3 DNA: TGTGCCAGCAGCCAAGAAGTAGCGGGAGGTACAGAGACCCAGTACTTC
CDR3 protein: CASSQEVAGGTETQYF

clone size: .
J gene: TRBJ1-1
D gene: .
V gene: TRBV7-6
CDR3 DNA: TGTGCCAGCAGCTTAGGCTCCACTCCAGGGGCTGAAGCTTTCTTT
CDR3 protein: CASSLGSTPGAEAFF

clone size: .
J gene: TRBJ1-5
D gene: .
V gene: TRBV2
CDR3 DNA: TGTGCCAGCCGATTAGGTCCCCAGCATTTT
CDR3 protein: CASRLGPQHF

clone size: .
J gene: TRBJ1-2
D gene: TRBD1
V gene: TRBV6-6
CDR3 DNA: TGTGCCAGCAGGATCGGGCAGGGGGCTGGTGGCTACACCTTC
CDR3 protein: CASRIGQGAGGYTF

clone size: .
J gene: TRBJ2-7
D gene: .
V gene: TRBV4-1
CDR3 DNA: TGCGCCAGCAGCCAAGATACGCTGCCCAACTACGAGCAGTACTTC
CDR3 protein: CASSQDTLPNYEQYF

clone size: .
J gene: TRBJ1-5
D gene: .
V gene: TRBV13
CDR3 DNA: TGTGCCAGCAGCCTCGGACTAGCGGGAGTTGGTGCAGATACGCAGCATTTT
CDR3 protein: CASSLGLAGVGADTQHF

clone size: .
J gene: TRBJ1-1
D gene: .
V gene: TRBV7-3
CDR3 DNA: TGTGCCAGCTATATACAGGGTGACGCCGAAGCTTTCTTT
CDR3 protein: CASYIQGDAEAFF

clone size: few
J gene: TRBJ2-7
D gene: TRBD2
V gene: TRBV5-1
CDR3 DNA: TGCGCCAGCCAACCGACCGGGACTACCTCCGAGCAGTACTTC
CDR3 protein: CASQPTGTTSEQYF

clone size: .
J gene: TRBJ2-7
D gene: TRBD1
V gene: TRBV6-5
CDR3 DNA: TGTGCCAGCAGTATGGGACAGGGAGGCGGCGAGCAGTACTTC
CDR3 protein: CASSMGQGGGEQYF

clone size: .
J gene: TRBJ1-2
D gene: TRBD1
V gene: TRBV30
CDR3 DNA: TGTGCCTGGAGTGTATGGACAGGTCGGAGGGGTACCCATGGCTACACCTTC
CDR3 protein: CAWSVWTGRRGTHGYTF

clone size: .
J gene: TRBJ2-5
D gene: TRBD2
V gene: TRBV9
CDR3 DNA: TGTGCCAGCAGCCTTCGGGAGGGTGGAGAGACCCAGTACTTC
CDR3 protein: CASSLREGGETQYF

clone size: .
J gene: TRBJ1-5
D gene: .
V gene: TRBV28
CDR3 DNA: TGTGCCAGCAGTCCACAGGGTGAGGGACCCCAGCATTTT
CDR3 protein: CASSPQGEGPQHF

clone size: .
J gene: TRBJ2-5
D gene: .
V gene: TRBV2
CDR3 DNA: TGTGCCAGCTCACCAGTAAGGGGAGAAGAGACCCAGTACTTC
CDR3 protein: CASSPVRGEETQYF

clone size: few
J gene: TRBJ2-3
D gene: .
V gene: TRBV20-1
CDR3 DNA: TGCAGTGCGACAGCGACAGATACGCAGTATTTT
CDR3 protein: CSATATDTQYF

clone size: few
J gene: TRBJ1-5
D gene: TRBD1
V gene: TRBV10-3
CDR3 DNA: TGTGCCACGATGGACAGGTTAGCCGATAGCAATCAGCCCCAGCATTTT
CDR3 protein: CATMDRLADSNQPQHF

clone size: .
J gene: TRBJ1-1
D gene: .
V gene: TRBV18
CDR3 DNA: TGTGCCAGCTCACCTCGGACGGAATGGAACACTGAAGCTTTCTTT
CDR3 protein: CASSPRTEWNTEAFF

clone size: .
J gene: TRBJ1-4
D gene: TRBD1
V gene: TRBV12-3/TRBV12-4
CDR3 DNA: TGTGCCAGCAGTCCAATGACAGGGAGGGCTGTCACTAATGAAAAACTGTTTTTT
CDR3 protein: CASSPMTGRAVTNEKLFF

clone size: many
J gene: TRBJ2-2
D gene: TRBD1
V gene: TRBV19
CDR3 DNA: TGTGCCAGTAGTCCCCAGGGGGCCTTTACCGGGGAGCTGTTTTTT
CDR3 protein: CASSPQGAFTGELFF

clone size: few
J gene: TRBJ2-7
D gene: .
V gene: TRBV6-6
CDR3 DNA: TGTGCCAGCATGCGTTATAGCGGCTACGAGCAGTACTTC
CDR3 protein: CASMRYSGYEQYF

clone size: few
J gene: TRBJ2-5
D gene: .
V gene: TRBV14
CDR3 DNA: TGTGCCAGCAGCCGGGGGAGAAGGGAGACCCAGTACTTC
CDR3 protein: CASSRGRRETQYF

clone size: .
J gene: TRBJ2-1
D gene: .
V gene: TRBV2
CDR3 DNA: TGTGCCACCCCACCGGTCGGGGGGCTGGTTAATGAGCAGTTCTTC
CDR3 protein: CATPPVGGLVNEQFF

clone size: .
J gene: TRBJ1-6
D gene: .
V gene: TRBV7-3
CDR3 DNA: TGTGCCAGCAGCTTATTTGAAAATTCACCCCTCCACTTT
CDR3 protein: CASSLFENSPLHF

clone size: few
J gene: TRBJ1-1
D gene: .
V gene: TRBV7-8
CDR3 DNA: TGTGCCAGCATCGGGAACACTGAAGCTTTCTTT
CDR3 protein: CASIGNTEAFF

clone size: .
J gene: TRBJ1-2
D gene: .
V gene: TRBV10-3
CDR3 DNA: TGTGCCATCAGTGAGTCGTTCCTAGCAGGGAGCAACTATGGCTACACCTTC
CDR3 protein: CAISESFLAGSNYGYTF

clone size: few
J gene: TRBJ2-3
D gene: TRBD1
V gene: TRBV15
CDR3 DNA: TGTGCCACCAGCAGGACTACAGGGGGCAATACGCAGTATTTT
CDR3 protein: CATSRTTGGNTQYF